These 28 T cell receptor beta chains were sequenced from one sample in a study of blood T cell repertoires in COVID-19. Profiling relied on immunoSEQ multiplex PCR, and the TCRdb table lists in-frame clones only, not all of them. The table has a few hundred thousand clones, roughly nine tenths seen once; the top ten hold 2.2%. The sample consisted of peripheral blood. These receptors all come from a woman in her fifties or sixties with acute or convalescent COVID-19.

The V call is TRBV19, the J call TRBJ2-3; TRBD1 agrees at 7 bases. Germline trimming cut 6 bases from V and 4 bases from J; bases unmatched to any gene: 7. Germline V gene data show CDR1 as LNHDA and CDR2 as SQIVND (reference sequence). This CDR3 contains 14 residues. The CDR3 is CASRRQGGADTQYF. In DNA form, the CDR3 reads TGTGCCAGTAGAAGACAGGGTGGAGCAGATACGCAGTATTTT.

The rearrangement joins TRBV7-2 to TRBJ2-7; 12 nucleotides agree with TRBD1. The germline gives CDR1 SGHTA, CDR2 FQGNSA. J lost 11 bases, V lost 3 bases, and 11 bases had no gene match. This CDR3 region has 15 residues. This CDR3 reads CASSFESGTGGRKYF. As DNA, the CDR3 is TGTGCCAGCAGCTTCGAATCCGGGACAGGGGGCAGGAAGTACTTC.

As to this clone: Within the sample, other DNA sequences also encode this same CDR3. The V call is TRBV5-1, the J call TRBJ2-5; D possibly corresponds to TRBD2 (5 bases). Per germline, CDR1 SGHRS and CDR2 YFSETQ. CDR3 length: 14 amino acids. Trimming shortened V by 0 bases and J by 1 base, and 7 bases separated the two germline ends. The CDR3 region has the DNA TGCGCCAGCAGCTTGGGAGGGTTCCAAGAGACCCAGTACTTC. Translation gives CASSLGGFQETQYF.

The chain carries TRBV29-1 and TRBJ2-2, with a possible D match to TRBD2 (5 bases). V shed 7 bases and J shed 1 base, with 7 bases lying between them. Germline CDR1 and CDR2: SQVTM and ANQGSEA. The CDR3 runs 12 residues. This CDR3 is CSGRENTGELFF. The CDR3 DNA reads as TGCAGCGGACGGGAGAACACCGGGGAGCTGTTTTTT.

This clone was seen only a few times. The genes are TRBV18 and TRBJ1-2, with 7 bases fitting TRBD1. Germline CDR1 is KGHSH and CDR2 is LQKENI. V dropped 2 bases and J dropped 8; count of bases not matched to a gene: 5. The CDR3 runs to 13 residues. CDR3 sequence reads: CASSPTTGHGYTF. CDR3 bases: TGTGCCAGCTCACCAACGACAGGGCACGGCTACACCTTC.

This chain links TRBV20-1 with TRBJ1-2; unclear D gene. CDR1 DFQATT and CDR2 SNEGSKA come from the germline V gene (reference sequence). Trimming took off 3 bases at V and 6 bases at J, with 20 bases between the two ends. The CDR3 is 15 residues long. The CDR3 region is CSASPYQFPPHGYTF. The DNA of the CDR3 is TGCAGTGCTAGTCCCTACCAATTTCCCCCTCATGGCTACACCTTC.

This chain uses TRBV6-5 with TRBJ2-1; 12 bases match TRBD2. The CDR3 sequence is 15 residues long. Germline loops: CDR1 MNHEY, CDR2 SVGAGI. V lost 2 bases, J lost 7 bases, and 3 bases stayed unmatched. In DNA, the CDR3 is TGTGCCAGCAGTTACCTAGCGGGGGGGCCGAATGAGCAGTTCTTC. Translating gives CASSYLAGGPNEQFF.

The rearrangement joins TRBV13 to TRBJ2-7; D possibly corresponds to TRBD1 (6 bases). This CDR3 region has 17 residues. V was trimmed by 4 bases and J by 3 bases, leaving 22 bases between them. Germline CDR1 and CDR2: PRHDT and FYEKMQ (reference sequence). The CDR3 nucleotides are TGTGCCAGCAGCTCCCTCCGTAATCGGACAGCCGACTACGAGCAGTACTTC. The encoded protein is CASSSLRNRTADYEQYF.

This clone has only a few counts. The gene calls are TRBV27 and TRBJ1-1; D remains ambiguous. V lost 2 bases and J 7 bases, leaving 14 bases between the germline ends. The CDR3 runs to 14 residues. Germline-derived CDR1 and CDR2 are MNHEY and SMNVEV (reference sequence). The CDR3 DNA reads as TGTGCCAGCAGTTTAGGGAGGGTTTCAGGTGAAGCTTTCTTT. It codes for CASSLGRVSGEAFF.

This clone was counted once. The rearrangement links TRBV19 to TRBJ1-1; 8 bases map to TRBD1. The ends lost 4 bases at V and 1 base at J; junction bases unmatched: 11. Germline V gene lookup returns CDR1 LNHDA and CDR2 SQIVND (reference sequence). The CDR3 loop spans 17 amino acids. CDR3 region: CASSTPPWTGTNTEAFF. DNA of the CDR3: TGTGCCAGTAGTACCCCCCCTTGGACAGGGACGAACACTGAAGCTTTCTTT.

The rearrangement links TRBV6-5 to TRBJ2-5; the D gene is possibly TRBD1 (6 bases). V was trimmed by 6 bases and J by 1 base, leaving 12 bases between them. The CDR3 consists of 14 residues. Germline values: CDR1 MNHEY, CDR2 SVGAGI. In nucleotides, the CDR3 is TGTGCCAGCAGCTTCCGGGACACCCAAGAGACCCAGTACTTC. Residues: CASSFRDTQETQYF.

The chain employs TRBV7-6 and TRBJ2-3; 10 bases agree with TRBD1. The CDR3 length is 15 residues. Germline CDR1 reads SGHVS; CDR2 reads FNYEAQ. J was trimmed by 4 bases and V by 7 bases; bases with no gene match: 8. The DNA for the CDR3 is TGTGCCAGCACCCAGGGGACAGGGGTGGCAGATACGCAGTATTTT. Translation gives CASTQGTGVADTQYF.

The chain employs TRBV24-1 and TRBJ2-3; 13 bases are a match to TRBD2. Germline V gives CDR1 KGHDR, CDR2 SFDVKD. V was clipped by 4 bases and J by 9 bases; unmatched bases: 9. The CDR3 has 16 amino acids. The CDR3 loop reads CATSEEGLAGRNTQYF. The CDR3 DNA reads TGTGCCACCAGTGAGGAGGGACTAGCGGGGAGGAACACGCAGTATTTT.

The chain has TRBV7-3 and TRBJ1-2; a possible D gene is TRBD1 (5 bases). Between the trimmed V and J ends, which lost 5 bases and 6 bases, there was a span of 13 bases. The CDR3 spans 13 residues. The V gene's germline CDR1 is SGHTA and CDR2 FQGTGA. The CDR3 protein is CASSRGGADGYTF. CDR3 coding DNA: TGTGCCAGCAGCCGGGGGGGTGCGGATGGCTACACCTTC.

This chain uses TRBV6-5 with TRBJ2-4; D gene uncertain. The ends were cut back, 5 bases at V and 0 bases at J, with 11 bases in the middle. This CDR3 is 15 amino acids long. Germline values: CDR1 MNHEY, CDR2 SVGAGI. CDR3 coding DNA: TGTGCCAGCAGTAGGTACAGAGTAGCCAAAAACATTCAGTACTTC. It encodes CASSRYRVAKNIQYF.

The genes are TRBV29-1 and TRBJ2-7; the match to TRBD2 covers 15 bases. The V segment lost 6 bases and the J segment 5 bases; nucleotides outside the gene matches: 8. This CDR3 comprises 15 residues. Germline CDR1 SQVTM, CDR2 ANQGSEA. This chain's CDR3 is CSVFSGTSGRNEQYF. CDR3 nucleotides: TGCAGCGTATTCTCCGGGACTAGCGGGAGGAACGAGCAGTACTTC.

This clone was counted between two and nine times. The chain employs TRBV13 and TRBJ2-2, with 7 bases identical to TRBD1. Trimming cost V 5 bases and J 5 bases; bases outside gene matches: 5. The germline V gene encodes CDR1 PRHDT and CDR2 FYEKMQ (reference sequence). The CDR3 is 14 residues long. The CDR3 loop reads CASSLLQGTGELFF. The DNA of the CDR3 is TGTGCCAGCAGCCTTCTACAGGGGACCGGGGAGCTGTTTTTT.

The V call is TRBV10-3, the J call TRBJ2-3, with D possibly matching TRBD1 (6 bases). The CDR3 is made up of 15 amino acids. Germline V gene lookup returns CDR1 ENHRY and CDR2 SYGVKD. Trimming took 6 bases from V and 0 from J, leaving 13 bases between them. CDR3 sequence: CAISDRRASTDTQYF. The CDR3 DNA is TGTGCCATCAGCGACAGGAGAGCTAGCACAGATACGCAGTATTTT.

The genes are TRBV5-6 and TRBJ2-7, with 10 bases identical to TRBD2. The trim removed 1 base at V and 0 bases at J, leaving 7 bases unmatched. The CDR3 has 17 amino acids. Germline V gene lookup returns CDR1 SGHDT and CDR2 YYEEEE. The DNA of the CDR3 is TGTGCCAGCAGCTTGAGGGGACTAGCGTTTAGCTCCTACGAGCAGTACTTC. This encodes CASSLRGLAFSSYEQYF.

The V and J genes are TRBV5-4 and TRBJ2-5; weak D call: TRBD1 (6 bases). The CDR3 contains 13 residues. V shed 2 bases and J shed 3 bases, with 8 bases lying between them. Per germline, CDR1 SGHNT and CDR2 YYREEE (reference sequence). The CDR3 is CASSFQGKETQYF. The CDR3 coding sequence is TGTGCCAGCAGCTTCCAGGGGAAAGAGACCCAGTACTTC.

The chain carries TRBV2 and TRBJ2-5, with 8 positions matching TRBD1. Germline CDR1 SNHLY, CDR2 FYNNEI. J gave up 5 bases and V 5 bases, and 7 bases lay outside the gene matches. This CDR3 has 14 residues. CDR3 region: CASSHRGWEETQYF. The CDR3 DNA sequence: TGTGCCAGCAGTCACAGGGGGTGGGAGGAGACCCAGTACTTC.

V usage is TRBV3-1 (or the pseudogene TRBV3-2) and J usage is TRBJ1-5; D is uncertain. This CDR3 has 14 amino acids. Germline assignment: CDR1 LGHDT and CDR2 YNNKEL (reference sequence). V was cut by 4 bases and J by 4 bases, with 11 bases left in between. The CDR3 DNA is TGTGCCAGCAGCCGGGGAGGGTTTAATCAGCCCCAGCATTTT. Protein product: CASSRGGFNQPQHF.

The chain combines TRBV4-1 with TRBJ2-1; D is ambiguous. The CDR3 contains 14 residues. Between the trimmed V and J ends, which lost 1 base and 5 bases, there was a span of 9 bases. From germline, CDR1 is MGHRA and CDR2 YSYEKL. The CDR3 loop reads CASSQGRRNNEQFF. The CDR3 nucleotides are TGCGCCAGCAGCCAAGGGCGGCGTAACAATGAGCAGTTCTTC.

The rearrangement uses TRBV10-2 and TRBJ1-4; 8 nucleotides line up with TRBD1. CDR3 size: 14 residues. Germline CDR1 WSHSY, CDR2 SAAADI. Germline trimming cut 7 bases from V and 8 bases from J; bases unmatched to any gene: 9. The CDR3 coding sequence is TGCGCCAGCAAGGCCGGGACAGGAAGGGAAAAACTGTTTTTT. Protein product: CASKAGTGREKLFF.

The chain employs TRBV29-1 and TRBJ2-5, with TRBD1 identical over 8 bases. V lost 7 bases to trimming and J lost 4 bases; unmatched junction nucleotides: 8. The germline gives CDR1 SQVTM, CDR2 ANQGSEA. The CDR3 runs 13 residues. The CDR3: CSDYAGGGETQYF. DNA of the CDR3: TGCAGCGACTACGCAGGGGGCGGAGAGACCCAGTACTTC.

The rearrangement joins TRBV18 to TRBJ2-5, with D possibly being TRBD2 (6 bases). Germline V gene lookup returns CDR1 KGHSH and CDR2 LQKENI. The V end was cut by 3 bases, the J end by 0 bases, with 11 bases between. This CDR3 contains 15 residues. CDR3 amino acids: CASSPRAGYQETQYF. The CDR3 DNA reads TGTGCCAGCTCACCTCGGGCGGGGTACCAAGAGACCCAGTACTTC.

In this sample, this clone turned up a few times. The chain employs TRBV15 and TRBJ1-2; D possibly corresponds to TRBD1 (5 bases). The V gene lost 0 bases and the J gene lost 4 bases, with 12 bases spanning the gap. CDR1 LNHNV and CDR2 YYDKDF come from the germline V gene (reference sequence). CDR3 length: 15 amino acids. DNA for the CDR3: TGTGCCACCAGCAGAGATGCGGGGGAGCGCTATGGCTACACCTTC. Protein: CATSRDAGERYGYTF.

CDR3 protein: CASSRSLAGGQETQYF. The CDR3 DNA reads as TGTGCCAGCAGCCGTAGTCTAGCGGGGGGGCAGGAGACCCAGTACTTC. The chain couples TRBV11-3 to TRBJ2-5; 12 bases are shared with TRBD2. V shed 5 bases and J 5 bases; nucleotides not matched to a gene: 9. Germline-derived CDR1 and CDR2 are SGHNT and YENEEA. The CDR3 extends over 16 amino acids.